Listed below are T cell receptor beta chains from one sample, sequenced in a study of T cells in Graves' hyperthyroidism and ophthalmopathy. TCRdb recomputed calls from the multiplex PCR reads with MiXCR, one row per CDR3 protein. The repertoire holds about 740,000 distinct CDR3 sequences, about 15% seen once, with around 9.6% in the top ten. The sequencing input was blood. The receptors come from a woman aged 18-29 years with Graves' hyperthyroidism. Each CDR3 is given with its conserved first and last residue. The D gene is left open where the match is weak. Size is stated for part of the rows, as once, few or many counts, or as a class when the clone is expanded.

V gene	J gene	D gene	clone size	CDR3 length	CDR3 DNA	CDR3 protein
TRBV20-1	TRBJ1-1	-	many	14	TGCAGTGCTAGGGCGACCGGACAGAACACTGAAGCTTTCTTT	CSARATGQNTEAFF
TRBV28	TRBJ2-7	-	many	16	TGTGCCAGCAGTTTAGGGGGCGGGATGGCAACCTACGAGCAGTACTTC	CASSLGGGMATYEQYF
TRBV4-1	TRBJ1-2	TRBD1	many	16	TGCGCCAGCAGCACACCCGGGACAGGGCCTAACTATGGCTACACCTTC	CASSTPGTGPNYGYTF
TRBV12-3/TRBV12-4	TRBJ2-3	-	-	12	TGTGCCAGCACCGCCGAGACAGATACGCAGTATTTT	CASTAETDTQYF
TRBV28	TRBJ1-4	TRBD1	many	19	TGTGCCAGCAGTTTTCCGCGGTCCCGGGACAGGGCGGACAATGAAAAACTGTTTTTT	CASSFPRSRDRADNEKLFF
TRBV2	TRBJ1-2	-	few	13	TGTGCCAACTTCAGGGGAATATTAGGAGGCTACACCTTC	CANFRGILGGYTF
TRBV6-5	TRBJ2-5	-	-	15	TGTGCCAGCAGTTACAAGGGACAATACCAAGAGACCCAGTACTTC	CASSYKGQYQETQYF
TRBV7-6	TRBJ1-3	-	many	15	TGTGCCAGCAGCTTAGACAGGTTCTCTGGAAACACCATATATTTT	CASSLDRFSGNTIYF
TRBV28	TRBJ1-3	TRBD1	many	17	TGTGCCAGCAGATCTTTGGGACAGCTTTACTCTGGAAACACCATATATTTT	CASRSLGQLYSGNTIYF
TRBV15	TRBJ2-3	-	-	17	TGTGCCACCAGCAGAGATCAAAGTGCCCCAGCCACAGATACGCAGTATTTT	CATSRDQSAPATDTQYF
TRBV30	TRBJ1-1	TRBD1	many	13	TGTGCCTGGGACAGGGGGTCGAACACTGAAGCTTTCTTT	CAWDRGSNTEAFF
TRBV5-1	TRBJ2-1	-	many	16	TGCGCCAGCAGCTTGGCGGGAGTGGGGATCAACAATGAGCAGTTCTTC	CASSLAGVGINNEQFF
TRBV7-9	TRBJ2-1	-	many	16	TGTGCCAGCAGCTCGACGGGACTTGGGGGAAGGTTAGAGCAGTTCTTC	CASSSTGLGGRLEQFF
TRBV9	TRBJ1-6	TRBD1	few	15	TGTGCCAGCAGCGCACCCGGGACAGGGTCTTCACCCCTCCACTTT	CASSAPGTGSSPLHF